These 24 T cell receptor beta chains originate from one sample sequenced in a study of cytomegalovirus exposure and HLA in healthy donors. The PCR used 60 Vbeta and 13 Jbeta primers. Some clones are missing from TCRdb's copy, which holds only in-frame ones; the method was immunoSEQ multiplex PCR. The sample records 100,000 or so clones, about 81% being singletons. What was sequenced was PBMCs. The source is a man between 45 and 60 years old in good health and CMV-seronegative.

The chain employs TRBV7-3 and TRBJ2-1; D is unresolved. CDR3 length: 11 amino acids. Germline loops: CDR1 SGHTA, CDR2 FQGTGA. V was cut by 5 bases and J by 8 bases, with 7 bases left in between. CDR3 protein: CASSLSYEQFF. Here the CDR3 DNA reads TGTGCCAGCAGCCTTAGTTATGAGCAGTTCTTC.

This chain connects TRBV2 to TRBJ2-1, with D perhaps TRBD1 (6 bases). Per germline, CDR1 SNHLY and CDR2 FYNNEI. The CDR3 contains 13 residues. The germline V and J ends were trimmed by 4 bases and 9 bases, with 13 bases remaining between them. CDR3 nucleotides: TGTGCCAGCAGTGGAAGAACAGGGATTGAGCAGTTCTTC. Encoded protein: CASSGRTGIEQFF.

The J gene is TRBJ1-2, the V gene TRBV4-2, with D perhaps TRBD1 (5 bases). The CDR3 covers 14 residues. Trimming shortened V by 0 bases and J by 8 bases, and 13 bases separated the two germline ends. Germline loops: CDR1 LGHNA, CDR2 YNFKEQ. The CDR3 DNA reads TGTGCCAGCAGCCAAGATGACGGAAGGGGCGGCTACACCTTC. It specifies CASSQDDGRGGYTF.

Notes on this clone: Germline and junction disagree at one end, which may indicate a read error. The rearrangement joins TRBV7-9 to TRBJ2-3; perhaps TRBD1 as D (6 bases). The germline V gene encodes CDR1 SEHNR and CDR2 FQNEAQ (reference sequence). The length of the CDR3 is 15 residues. The CDR3 DNA is TGTTCCAGCAGCTTCGGACAGCCGAGCACAGATACGCAGTATTTT. This encodes CSSSFGQPSTDTQYF.

The chain carries TRBV7-8 and TRBJ2-1, with 9 bases lining up with TRBD1. V shed 3 bases and J 3 bases; nucleotides not matched to a gene: 3. Germline V gene sequence: CDR1 SGHVS, CDR2 FQNEAQ. CDR3 length equals 15 residues. Written as DNA, the CDR3 is TGTGCCAGCAGCTTGGGGACAGGGTTCTACAATGAGCAGTTCTTC. Protein: CASSLGTGFYNEQFF.

The CDR3 reads CASSGLAGQYF. CDR3 coding DNA: TGTGCCAGCAGCGGGTTAGCGGGGCAGTACTTC. This chain connects TRBV7-8 to TRBJ2-7; TRBD2 matches 7 bases. V shed 5 bases and J 9 bases; nucleotides not matched to a gene: 4. CDR1 SGHVS and CDR2 FQNEAQ come from the germline V gene. The CDR3 contains 11 residues. Combining the CDR3 with reference TRBV7-8 and TRBJ2-7 gives the whole variable domain GAGVSQSPRYKVAKRGQDVALRCDPISGHVSLFWYQQALGQGPEFLTYFQNEAQLDKSGLPSDRFFAERPEGSVSTLKIQRTQQEDSAVYLCASSGLAGQYFGPGTRLTVT.

This clone was found a few times. The CDR3 region is CASGGGTTKFF. As DNA, the CDR3 is TGTGCCAGCGGGGGGGGGACTACCAAGTTCTTC. The V and J genes are TRBV7-3 and TRBJ2-1; 7 bases map to TRBD2. The CDR3 is 11 residues long. Germline values: CDR1 SGHTA, CDR2 FQGTGA. Trimming took 8 bases from V and 14 from J; bases not matched to a gene: 9.

This clone has only a few counts. The CDR3 DNA reads TGTGCCAGTAGACCTCGGGGAGGTTCGAGCTCCTACGAGCAGTACTTC. This encodes CASRPRGGSSSYEQYF. The chain employs TRBV19 and TRBJ2-7, with D maybe TRBD2 (6 bases). Germline values: CDR1 LNHDA, CDR2 SQIVND (reference sequence). The CDR3 runs to 16 residues. V was pared by 6 bases and J by 0 bases, with 18 bases between.

The J gene is TRBJ2-3, the V gene TRBV11-3, with a possible D match to TRBD1 (6 bases). This CDR3 has 16 amino acids. The germline V and J ends were trimmed by 6 bases and 5 bases, with 21 bases remaining between them. Looked up from germline, CDR1 is SGHNT and CDR2 is YENEEA. CDR3: CASSPRSGQPIDTQYF. For the CDR3, the DNA is TGTGCCAGCAGTCCACGCTCGGGACAACCGATAGATACGCAGTATTTT.

This clone came up once. The V call is TRBV27, the J call TRBJ1-1, with TRBD1 identical over 7 bases. This CDR3 is 12 amino acids long. Trimming cost V 6 bases and J 4 bases; bases outside gene matches: 2. CDR1 is MNHEY and CDR2 is SMNVEV in the germline V gene (reference sequence). The chain's CDR3 is CASRTGATEAFF. The DNA for the CDR3 is TGTGCCAGCAGAACAGGGGCCACTGAAGCTTTCTTT.

As for this clone: This same CDR3 is encoded by further DNA sequences in the sample. V gene TRBV28 combines with J gene TRBJ1-1; D gene unclear. V lost 2 bases, J lost 1 base, and 5 bases lay in between. This CDR3 region has 13 residues. Germline lookup yields CDR1 MDHEN and CDR2 SYDVKM. The CDR3 bases are TGTGCCAGCAGTTTAACGGGGAACACTGAAGCTTTCTTT. Amino acids: CASSLTGNTEAFF.

V gene TRBV28 combines with J gene TRBJ1-3, with D hard to call. The length of the CDR3 is 13 residues. CDR1 and CDR2 (germline): MDHEN, SYDVKM. CDR3 coding DNA: TGTACCTACCTACCCGTTTCTGGAAACACCATATATTTT. Translation: CTYLPVSGNTIYF.

This chain uses TRBV11-2 with TRBJ2-1; D is undetermined. Germline CDR1 is SGHAT and CDR2 is FQNNGV. Trimming pared 5 bases from V and 3 bases from J, leaving 5 bases between. CDR3 size: 12 residues. As DNA, the CDR3 is TGTGCCAGCAGCCCCGGCTACAATGAGCAGTTCTTC. Translated, it gives CASSPGYNEQFF. Combining the CDR3 with reference TRBV11-2 and TRBJ2-1 gives the whole variable domain EAGVAQSPRYKIIEKRQSVAFWCNPISGHATLYWYQQILGQGPKLLIQFQNNGVVDDSQLPKDRFSAERLKGVDSTLKIQPAKLEDSAVYLCASSPGYNEQFFGPGTRLTVL.

DNA for the CDR3: TGTGCCAGTAACCCCGACGGGACTGGAAACACCATATATTTT. Protein: CASNPDGTGNTIYF. The chain links TRBV19 to TRBJ1-3; D gene unclear. V lost 7 bases to trimming and J lost 2 bases, with 12 bases between them. The CDR3 is 14 amino acids. The V gene's germline CDR1 is LNHDA and CDR2 SQIVND (reference sequence).

About this clone itself: An end of the junction does not agree with germline; a read error may underlie this. The J gene is TRBJ2-7, the V gene TRBV7-7; D unresolved. The length of the CDR3 is 13 residues. Germline-derived CDR1 and CDR2 are SSHAT and FNYEAQ (reference sequence). The CDR3 DNA follows: TGTGCTAGCAGCTTAGTCAATTCAGGAGAGCAGTACTTC. This codes for CASSLVNSGEQYF.

The chain combines TRBV28 with TRBJ1-2; 7 nucleotides line up with TRBD1. V lost 3 bases to trimming and J lost 7 bases; unmatched junction nucleotides: 11. The CDR3 has 15 residues. Per the germline V gene, CDR1 is MDHEN and CDR2 is SYDVKM. The CDR3 protein is CASSFFGRGRVGYTF. As DNA, the CDR3 is TGTGCCAGCAGTTTTTTTGGTAGGGGGCGAGTTGGCTACACCTTC.

The V call is TRBV2, the J call TRBJ2-5, with TRBD2 as a possible D gene (7 bases). This CDR3 spans 14 amino acids. Trimming removed 6 bases at V and 4 bases at J, with 15 bases between. Germline V CDR1 and CDR2: SNHLY, FYNNEI. As DNA, the CDR3 is TGTGCCAGCAGCCAGGGGAGGGCGAGAGAGACCCAGTACTTC. It codes for CASSQGRARETQYF.

The chain joins TRBV7-9 to TRBJ2-3; the match to TRBD2 covers 9 bases. The CDR3 contains 16 residues. The V gene end was trimmed by 2 bases and the J gene end by 3 bases; junction bases not matched to a gene: 6. Germline CDR1 is SEHNR and CDR2 is FQNEAQ (reference sequence). CDR3 DNA sequence: TGTGCCAGCAGCTTATGGGCGGGAGGGCCTACAGATACGCAGTATTTT. Translated: CASSLWAGGPTDTQYF.

CDR3 nucleotide sequence: TGTGCCAGCAGCGTAGACCCTAGCGGGAGTTCTGAGCAGTACTTC. Protein: CASSVDPSGSSEQYF. This chain joins TRBV9 and TRBJ2-7; 10 nucleotides line up with TRBD2. Germline assignment: CDR1 SGDLS and CDR2 YYNGEE. The length of the CDR3 is 15 residues. Germline trimming cut 0 bases from V and 7 bases from J; bases unmatched to any gene: 7.

V and J are TRBV10-3 and TRBJ1-5; 7 bases are shared with TRBD1. J was trimmed by 5 bases and V by 4 bases; bases with no gene match: 8. Germline V gene lookup returns CDR1 ENHRY and CDR2 SYGVKD. The CDR3 is 15 amino acids. The CDR3: CAISVGGGPDQPQHF. The DNA of the CDR3 is TGTGCCATCAGTGTAGGGGGCGGCCCGGATCAGCCCCAGCATTTT.

This clone was counted between two and nine times. The chain links TRBV30 to TRBJ2-4; possibly TRBD2 for D (5 bases). The CDR3 is 13 residues long. The V end was cut by 3 bases, the J end by 7 bases, with 13 bases between. Germline values: CDR1 GTSNPN, CDR2 SVGIG (reference sequence). The CDR3 nucleotides are TGTGCCTGGAGAAGGGATGGCGGGAACATTCAGTACTTC. Translation gives CAWRRDGGNIQYF.

J is TRBJ1-2 and V is TRBV6-5, with D perhaps matching TRBD1 (5 bases). Germline values: CDR1 MNHEY, CDR2 SVGAGI. This CDR3 comprises 15 residues. Between the trimmed V and J ends, which lost 4 bases and 2 bases, there was a span of 14 bases. CDR3 residues: CASSFLTDANYGYTF. The CDR3 DNA reads TGTGCCAGCAGTTTCCTGACAGATGCGAACTATGGCTACACCTTC.

This clone was seen only a few times. The chain employs TRBV9 and TRBJ2-3, with 8 bases identical to TRBD2. The CDR3 totals 15 residues. CDR1 and CDR2 from the germline V gene are SGDLS and YYNGEE. V shed 0 bases, J shed 6 bases, and the junction held 6 bases outside the gene matches. The CDR3, as DNA: TGTGCCAGCAGCGTAGCGACGGGAGGGGGGGATACGCAGTATTTT. As protein: CASSVATGGGDTQYF.

This chain joins TRBV6-6 and TRBJ2-2; D is perhaps TRBD2 (6 bases). V lost 2 bases, J lost 1 base, and 11 bases lay in between. CDR1 MNHNY and CDR2 SVGAGI come from the germline V gene (reference sequence). This CDR3 has 16 residues. DNA for the CDR3: TGTGCCAGCAGTTACAGTGGAGGGCTGAACACCGGGGAGCTGTTTTTT. It translates to CASSYSGGLNTGELFF.